This T cell receptor (beta chain) was sequenced during a study of shared clonotypes between healthy human individuals. The V and J ends lost 3 bases and 3 bases, in that order; junction bases with no gene match: 10. CDR1 and CDR2 (germline): ENHRY, SYGVKD. The CDR3 sequence is 17 residues long. The assay was immunoSEQ multiplex PCR, and TCRdb's table has in-frame clones only and misses some. The table lists fewer than 650,000 clones, over 60% of them singletons. Only Caucasian adults living in Nashville, Tennessee served as donors. This clone was observed a single time. The source is a middle-aged woman in good health. Some clones in this sample may be carry-over from other donors' samples. The gene calls are TRBV10-3 and TRBJ2-2; 7 bases match TRBD1. Material for sequencing was PBMCs. CDR3 bases: TGTGCCATCAGTGAAACCGCGACAGGGTCGGACACCGGGGAGCTGTTTTTT. Translating gives CAISETATGSDTGELFF.